The clone carrying this TCR beta chain has only one observation. Sequencing was performed with immunoSEQ multiplex PCR; in TCRdb, only in-frame clones are kept and a portion is missing. The table includes about 140,000 clones, roughly four fifths detected once. Germline CDR1 and CDR2: SEHNR and FQNEAQ (reference sequence). Deletions cut 6 bases from V and 1 base from J, with 6 bases between. This CDR3 spans 13 amino acids. This entry comes from a study of blood T cell repertoires in COVID-19. As for the study in general: Specimens from acute and convalescent COVID-19 originated in the United States, Italy and Spain. In each case, the material was cDNA or gDNA derived from T cells, B-cell-depleted T cells, or PBMCs.

The sequenced material came from PBMCs or T cells enriched from blood (not recorded which). The receptor comes from a woman between 50 and 59 years old with acute COVID-19. The chain joins TRBV7-9 to TRBJ1-4, with D perhaps matching TRBD1 (5 bases). The CDR3: CASRDRTNEKLFF. As DNA, the CDR3 is TGTGCCAGCAGAGACAGAACTAATGAAAAACTGTTTTTT. Full variable domain (outside the CDR3, taken from reference TRBV7-9 and TRBJ1-4): DTGVSQNPRHKITKRGQNVTFRCDPISEHNRLYWYRQTLGQGPEFLTYFQNEAQLEKSRLLSDRFSAERPKGSFSTLEIQRTEQGDSAMYLCASRDRTNEKLFFGSGTQLSVL.